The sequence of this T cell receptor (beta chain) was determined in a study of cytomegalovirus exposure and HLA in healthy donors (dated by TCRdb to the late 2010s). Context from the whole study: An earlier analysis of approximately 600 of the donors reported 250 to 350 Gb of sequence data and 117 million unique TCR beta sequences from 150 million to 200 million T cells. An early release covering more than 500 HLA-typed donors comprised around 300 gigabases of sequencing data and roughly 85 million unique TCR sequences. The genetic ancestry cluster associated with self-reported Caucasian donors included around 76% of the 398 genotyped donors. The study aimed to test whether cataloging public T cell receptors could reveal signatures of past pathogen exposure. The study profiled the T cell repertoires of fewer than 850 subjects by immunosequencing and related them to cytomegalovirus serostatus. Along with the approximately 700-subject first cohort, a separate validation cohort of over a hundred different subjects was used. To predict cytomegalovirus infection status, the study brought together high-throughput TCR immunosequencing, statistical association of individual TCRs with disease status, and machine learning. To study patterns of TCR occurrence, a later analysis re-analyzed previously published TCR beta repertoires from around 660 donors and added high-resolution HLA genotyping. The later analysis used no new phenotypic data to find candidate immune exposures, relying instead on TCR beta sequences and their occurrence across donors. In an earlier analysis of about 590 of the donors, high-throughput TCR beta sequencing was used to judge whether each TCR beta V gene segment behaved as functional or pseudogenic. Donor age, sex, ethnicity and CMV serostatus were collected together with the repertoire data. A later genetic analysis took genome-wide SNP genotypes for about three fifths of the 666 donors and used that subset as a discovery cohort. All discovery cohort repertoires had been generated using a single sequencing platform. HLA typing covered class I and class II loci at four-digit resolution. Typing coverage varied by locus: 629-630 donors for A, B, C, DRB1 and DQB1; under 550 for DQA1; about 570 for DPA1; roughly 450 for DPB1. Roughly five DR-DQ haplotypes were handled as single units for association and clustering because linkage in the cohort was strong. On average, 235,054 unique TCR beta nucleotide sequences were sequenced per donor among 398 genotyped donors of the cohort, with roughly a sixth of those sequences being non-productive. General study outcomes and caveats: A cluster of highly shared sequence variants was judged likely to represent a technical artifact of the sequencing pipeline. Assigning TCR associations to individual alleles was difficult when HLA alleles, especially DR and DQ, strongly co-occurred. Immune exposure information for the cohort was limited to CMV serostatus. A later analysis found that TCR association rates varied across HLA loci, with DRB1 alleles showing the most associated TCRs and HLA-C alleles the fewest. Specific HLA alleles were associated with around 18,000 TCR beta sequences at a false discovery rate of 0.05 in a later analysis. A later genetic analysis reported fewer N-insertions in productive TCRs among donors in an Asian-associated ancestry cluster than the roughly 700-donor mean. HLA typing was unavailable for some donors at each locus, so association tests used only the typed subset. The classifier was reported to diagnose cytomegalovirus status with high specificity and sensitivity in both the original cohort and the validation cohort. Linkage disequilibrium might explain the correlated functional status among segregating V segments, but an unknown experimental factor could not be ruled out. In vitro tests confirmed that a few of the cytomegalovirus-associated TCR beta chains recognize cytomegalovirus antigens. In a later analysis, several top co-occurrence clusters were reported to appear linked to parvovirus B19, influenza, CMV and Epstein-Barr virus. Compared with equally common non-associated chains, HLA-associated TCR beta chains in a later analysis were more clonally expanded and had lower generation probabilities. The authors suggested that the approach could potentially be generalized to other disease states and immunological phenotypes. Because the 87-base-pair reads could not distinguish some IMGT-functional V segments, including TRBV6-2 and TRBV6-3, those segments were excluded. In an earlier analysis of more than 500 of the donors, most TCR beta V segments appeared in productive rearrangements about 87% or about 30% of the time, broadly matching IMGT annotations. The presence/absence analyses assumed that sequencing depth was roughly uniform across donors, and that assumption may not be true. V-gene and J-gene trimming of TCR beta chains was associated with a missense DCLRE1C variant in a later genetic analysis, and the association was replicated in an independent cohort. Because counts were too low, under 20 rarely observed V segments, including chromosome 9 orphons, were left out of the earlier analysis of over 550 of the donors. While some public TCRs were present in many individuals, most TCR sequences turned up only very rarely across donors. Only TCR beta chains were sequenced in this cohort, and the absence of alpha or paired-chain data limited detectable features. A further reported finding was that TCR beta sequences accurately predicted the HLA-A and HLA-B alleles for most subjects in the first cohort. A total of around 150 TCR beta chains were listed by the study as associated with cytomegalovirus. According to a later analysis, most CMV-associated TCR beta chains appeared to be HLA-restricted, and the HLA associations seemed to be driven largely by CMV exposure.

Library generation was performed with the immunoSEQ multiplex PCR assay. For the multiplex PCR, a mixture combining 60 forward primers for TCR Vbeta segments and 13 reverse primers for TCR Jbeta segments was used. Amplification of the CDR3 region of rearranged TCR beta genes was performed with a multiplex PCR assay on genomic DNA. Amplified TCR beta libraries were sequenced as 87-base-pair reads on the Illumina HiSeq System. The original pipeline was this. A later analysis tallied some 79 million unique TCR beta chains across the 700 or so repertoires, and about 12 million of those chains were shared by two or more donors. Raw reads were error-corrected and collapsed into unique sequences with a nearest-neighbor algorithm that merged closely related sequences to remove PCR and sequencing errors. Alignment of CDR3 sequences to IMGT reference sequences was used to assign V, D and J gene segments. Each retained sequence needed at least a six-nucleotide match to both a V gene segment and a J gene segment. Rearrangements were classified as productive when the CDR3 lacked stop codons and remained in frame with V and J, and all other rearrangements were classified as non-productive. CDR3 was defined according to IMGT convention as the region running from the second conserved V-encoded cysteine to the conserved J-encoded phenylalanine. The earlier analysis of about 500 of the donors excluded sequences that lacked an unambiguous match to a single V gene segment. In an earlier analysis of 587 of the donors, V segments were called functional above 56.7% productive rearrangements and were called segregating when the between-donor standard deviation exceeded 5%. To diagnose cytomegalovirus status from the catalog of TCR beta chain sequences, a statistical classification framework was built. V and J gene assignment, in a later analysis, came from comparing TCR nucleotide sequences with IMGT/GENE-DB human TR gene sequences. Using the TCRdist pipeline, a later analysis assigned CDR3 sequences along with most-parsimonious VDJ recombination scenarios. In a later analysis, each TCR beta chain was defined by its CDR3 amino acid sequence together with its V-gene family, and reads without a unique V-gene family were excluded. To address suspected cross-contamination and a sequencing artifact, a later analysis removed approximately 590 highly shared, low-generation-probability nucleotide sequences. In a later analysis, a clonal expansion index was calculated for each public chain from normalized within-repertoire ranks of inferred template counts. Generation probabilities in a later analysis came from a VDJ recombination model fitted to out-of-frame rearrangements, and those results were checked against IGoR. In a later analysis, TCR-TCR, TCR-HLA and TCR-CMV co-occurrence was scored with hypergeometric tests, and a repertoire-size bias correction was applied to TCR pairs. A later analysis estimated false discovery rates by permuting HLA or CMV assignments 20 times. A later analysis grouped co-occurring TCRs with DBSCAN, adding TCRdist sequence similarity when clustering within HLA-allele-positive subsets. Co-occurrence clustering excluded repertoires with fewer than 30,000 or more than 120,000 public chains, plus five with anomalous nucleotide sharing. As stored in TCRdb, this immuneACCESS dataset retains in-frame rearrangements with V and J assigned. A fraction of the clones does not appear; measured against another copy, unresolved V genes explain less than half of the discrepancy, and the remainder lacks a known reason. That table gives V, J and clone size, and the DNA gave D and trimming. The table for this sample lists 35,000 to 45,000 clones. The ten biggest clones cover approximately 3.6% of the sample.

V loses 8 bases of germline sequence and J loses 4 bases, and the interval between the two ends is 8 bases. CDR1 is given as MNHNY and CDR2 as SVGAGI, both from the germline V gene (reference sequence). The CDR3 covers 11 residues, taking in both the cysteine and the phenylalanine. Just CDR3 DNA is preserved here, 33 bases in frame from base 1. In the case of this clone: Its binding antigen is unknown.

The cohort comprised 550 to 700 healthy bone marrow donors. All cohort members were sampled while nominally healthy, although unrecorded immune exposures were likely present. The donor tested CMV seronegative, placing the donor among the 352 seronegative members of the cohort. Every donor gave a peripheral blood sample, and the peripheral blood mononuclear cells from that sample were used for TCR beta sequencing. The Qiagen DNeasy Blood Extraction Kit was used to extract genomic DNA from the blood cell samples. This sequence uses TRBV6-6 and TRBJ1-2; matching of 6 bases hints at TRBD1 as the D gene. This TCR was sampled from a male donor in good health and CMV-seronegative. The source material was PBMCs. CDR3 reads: CASRTVYGYTF. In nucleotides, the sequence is TGTGCCAGCCGGACAGTCTATGGCTACACCTTC.